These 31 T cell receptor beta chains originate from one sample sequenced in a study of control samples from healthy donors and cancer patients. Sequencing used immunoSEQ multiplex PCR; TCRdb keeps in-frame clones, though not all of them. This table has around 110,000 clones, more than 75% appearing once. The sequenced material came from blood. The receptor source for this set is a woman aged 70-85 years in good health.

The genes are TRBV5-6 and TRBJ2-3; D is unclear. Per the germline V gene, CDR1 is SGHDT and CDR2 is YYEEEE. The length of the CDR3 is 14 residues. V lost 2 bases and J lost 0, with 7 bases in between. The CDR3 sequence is CASSFPGSTDTQYF. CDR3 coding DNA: TGTGCCAGCAGCTTCCCAGGTAGCACAGATACGCAGTATTTT.

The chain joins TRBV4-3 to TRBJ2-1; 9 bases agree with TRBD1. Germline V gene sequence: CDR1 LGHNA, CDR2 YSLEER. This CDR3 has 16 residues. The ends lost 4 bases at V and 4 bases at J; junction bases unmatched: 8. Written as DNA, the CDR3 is TGCGCCAGCAGCCGACCACTCGGGACAGGGTACAATGAGCAGTTCTTC. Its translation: CASSRPLGTGYNEQFF.

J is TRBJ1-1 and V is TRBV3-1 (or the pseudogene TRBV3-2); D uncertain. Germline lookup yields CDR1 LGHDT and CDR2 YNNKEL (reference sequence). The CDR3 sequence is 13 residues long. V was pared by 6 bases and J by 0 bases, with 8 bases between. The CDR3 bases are TGTGCCAGCAGTAGCCACCTGAACACTGAAGCTTTCTTT. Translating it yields CASSSHLNTEAFF.

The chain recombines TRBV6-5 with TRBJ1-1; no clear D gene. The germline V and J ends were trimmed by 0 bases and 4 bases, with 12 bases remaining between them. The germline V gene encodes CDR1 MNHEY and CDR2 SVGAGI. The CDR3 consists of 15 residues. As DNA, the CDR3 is TGTGCCAGCAGTTACTCGTCAGGAGTCCTCACTGAAGCTTTCTTT. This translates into CASSYSSGVLTEAFF.

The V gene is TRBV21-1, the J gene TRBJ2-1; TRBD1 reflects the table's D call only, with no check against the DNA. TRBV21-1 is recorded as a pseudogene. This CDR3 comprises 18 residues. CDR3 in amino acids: CATPPEKGWDRFYNEQFF. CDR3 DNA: TGTGCCACCCCCCCAGAGAAGGGGTGGGACAGATTTTACAATGAGCAGTTCTTC.

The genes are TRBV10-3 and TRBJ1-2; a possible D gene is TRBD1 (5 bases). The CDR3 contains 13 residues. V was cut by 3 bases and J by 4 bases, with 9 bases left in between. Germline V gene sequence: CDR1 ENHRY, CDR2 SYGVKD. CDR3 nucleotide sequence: TGTGCCATCAGTGAAGAGGGGCCCTATGGCTACACCTTC. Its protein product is CAISEEGPYGYTF.

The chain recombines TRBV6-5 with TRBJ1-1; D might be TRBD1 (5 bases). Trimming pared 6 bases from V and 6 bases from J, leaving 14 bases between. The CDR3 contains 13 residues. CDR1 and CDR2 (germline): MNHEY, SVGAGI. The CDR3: CASSRGRDAEAFF. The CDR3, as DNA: TGTGCCAGCAGCCGGGGAAGGGACGCTGAAGCTTTCTTT.

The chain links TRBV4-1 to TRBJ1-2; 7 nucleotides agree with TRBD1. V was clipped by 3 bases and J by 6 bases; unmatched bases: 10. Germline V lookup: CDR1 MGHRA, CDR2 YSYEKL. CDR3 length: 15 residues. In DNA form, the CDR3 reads TGCGCCAGCAGCCATCCGACAGGGCAGGCGCATGGCTACACCTTC. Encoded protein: CASSHPTGQAHGYTF.

The CDR3, as DNA: TGCGCCAGCAGTGATGGACTAGGGGCCTACAATGAGCAGTTCTTC. This codes for CASSDGLGAYNEQFF. The chain has TRBV10-1 and TRBJ2-1; 7 positions agree with TRBD2. CDR1 is WNHNN and CDR2 is SYGVQD in the germline V gene (reference sequence). V shed 3 bases, J shed 2 bases, and the junction held 4 bases outside the gene matches. This CDR3 has 15 amino acids.

The CDR3 sequence is CASSTHYNEQFF. The CDR3, as DNA: TGTGCCAGCAGCACACACTACAATGAGCAGTTCTTC. J is TRBJ2-1 and V is TRBV6-2 or TRBV6-3; no clear D gene. Trimming shortened V by 6 bases and J by 3 bases, and 6 bases separated the two germline ends. The V gene's germline CDR1 is MNHEY and CDR2 SVGEGT. The CDR3 sequence is 12 residues long.

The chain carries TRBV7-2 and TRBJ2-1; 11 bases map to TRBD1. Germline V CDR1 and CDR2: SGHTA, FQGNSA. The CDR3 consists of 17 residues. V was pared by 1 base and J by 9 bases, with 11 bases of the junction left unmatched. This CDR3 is CASSLVGGQGGGGEQFF. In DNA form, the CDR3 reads TGTGCCAGCAGCTTAGTAGGGGGACAGGGGGGTGGAGGTGAGCAGTTCTTC.

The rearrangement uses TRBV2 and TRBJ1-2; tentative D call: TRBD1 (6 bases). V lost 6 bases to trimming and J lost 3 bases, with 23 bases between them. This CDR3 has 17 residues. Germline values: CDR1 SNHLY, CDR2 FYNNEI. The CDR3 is CASSVSKTGLFDYGYTF. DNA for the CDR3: TGTGCCAGCAGCGTCTCTAAGACAGGACTGTTTGACTATGGCTACACCTTC.

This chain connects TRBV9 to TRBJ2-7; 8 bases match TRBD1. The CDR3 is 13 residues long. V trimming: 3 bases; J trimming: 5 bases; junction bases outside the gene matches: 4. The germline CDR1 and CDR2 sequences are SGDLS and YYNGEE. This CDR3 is CASSASGGDEQYF. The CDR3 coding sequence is TGTGCCAGCAGCGCGTCAGGGGGCGACGAGCAGTACTTC.

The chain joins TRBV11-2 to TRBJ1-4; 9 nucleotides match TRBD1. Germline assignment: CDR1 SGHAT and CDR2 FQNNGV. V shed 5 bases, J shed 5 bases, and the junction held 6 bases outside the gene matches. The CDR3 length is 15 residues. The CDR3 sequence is CASSGTGGPNEKLFF. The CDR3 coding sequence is TGTGCCAGCAGCGGCACAGGGGGCCCGAATGAAAAACTGTTTTTT.

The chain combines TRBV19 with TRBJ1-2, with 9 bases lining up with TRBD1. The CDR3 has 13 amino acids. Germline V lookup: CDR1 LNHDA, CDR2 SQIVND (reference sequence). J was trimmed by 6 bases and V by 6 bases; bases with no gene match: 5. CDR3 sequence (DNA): TGTGCCAGTAGCAAGGACAGGGGCCATGGCTACACCTTC. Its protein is CASSKDRGHGYTF. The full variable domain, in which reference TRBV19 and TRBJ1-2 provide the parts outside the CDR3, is DGGITQSPKYLFRKEGQNVTLSCEQNLNHDAMYWYRQDPGQGLRLIYYSQIVNDFQKGDIAEGYSVSREKKESFPLTVTSAQKNPTAFYLCASSKDRGHGYTFGSGTRLTVV.

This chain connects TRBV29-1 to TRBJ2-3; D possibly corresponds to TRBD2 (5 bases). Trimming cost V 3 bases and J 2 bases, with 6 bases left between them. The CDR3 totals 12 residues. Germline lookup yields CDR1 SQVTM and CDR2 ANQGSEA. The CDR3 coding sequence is TGCAGCGTTGAGCGGGCCACAGATACGCAGTATTTT. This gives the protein CSVERATDTQYF.

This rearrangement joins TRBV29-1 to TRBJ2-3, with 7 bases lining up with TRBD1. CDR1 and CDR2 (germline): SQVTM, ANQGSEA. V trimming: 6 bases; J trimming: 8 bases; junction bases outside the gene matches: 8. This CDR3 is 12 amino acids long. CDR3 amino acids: CSVATGLRTQYF. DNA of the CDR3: TGCAGCGTGGCGACAGGGCTCCGTACGCAGTATTTT.

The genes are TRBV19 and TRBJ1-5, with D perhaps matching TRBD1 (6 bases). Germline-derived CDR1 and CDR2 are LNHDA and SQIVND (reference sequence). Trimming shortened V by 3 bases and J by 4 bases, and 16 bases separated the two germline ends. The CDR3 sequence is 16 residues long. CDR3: CASSITGFYMNQPQHF. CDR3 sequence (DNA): TGTGCCAGTAGTATCACAGGGTTTTATATGAATCAGCCCCAGCATTTT.

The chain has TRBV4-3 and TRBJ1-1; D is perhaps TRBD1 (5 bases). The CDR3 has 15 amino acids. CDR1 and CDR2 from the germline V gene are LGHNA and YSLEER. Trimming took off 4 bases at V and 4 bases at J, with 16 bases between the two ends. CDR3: CASSRVGRRTTEAFF. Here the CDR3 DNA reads TGCGCCAGCAGCCGCGTGGGGCGGAGGACCACTGAAGCTTTCTTT.

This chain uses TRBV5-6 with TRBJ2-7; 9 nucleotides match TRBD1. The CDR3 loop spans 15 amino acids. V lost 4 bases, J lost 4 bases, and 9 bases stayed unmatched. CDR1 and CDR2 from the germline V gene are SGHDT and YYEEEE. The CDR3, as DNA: TGTGCCAGCAGCATGGACAGGGGTTACTCGTACGAGCAGTACTTC. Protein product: CASSMDRGYSYEQYF.

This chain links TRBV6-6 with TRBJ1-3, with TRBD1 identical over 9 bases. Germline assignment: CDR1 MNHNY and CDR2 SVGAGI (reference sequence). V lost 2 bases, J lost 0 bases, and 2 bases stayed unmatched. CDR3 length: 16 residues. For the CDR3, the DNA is TGTGCCAGCAGTTACGGGACAGGGAGCTCTGGAAACACCATATATTTT. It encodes CASSYGTGSSGNTIYF.

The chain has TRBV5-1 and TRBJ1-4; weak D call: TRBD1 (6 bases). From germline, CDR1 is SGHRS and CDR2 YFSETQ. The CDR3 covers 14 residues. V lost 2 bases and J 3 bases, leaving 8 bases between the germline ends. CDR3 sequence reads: CASSLAGANEKLFF. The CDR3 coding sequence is TGCGCCAGCAGCTTAGCAGGGGCTAATGAAAAACTGTTTTTT.

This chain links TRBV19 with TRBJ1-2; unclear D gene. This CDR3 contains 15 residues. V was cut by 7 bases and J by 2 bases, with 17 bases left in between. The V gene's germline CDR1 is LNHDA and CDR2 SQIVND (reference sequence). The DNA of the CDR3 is TGTGCCAGTATTCCGGGATCGGTGGCGAACTATGGCTACACCTTC. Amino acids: CASIPGSVANYGYTF.

The CDR3 here is CASSLVPAGTQETQYF. DNA for the CDR3: TGTGCCAGCAGCTTAGTGCCAGCGGGGACACAAGAGACCCAGTACTTC. This rearrangement joins TRBV7-2 to TRBJ2-5; maybe TRBD2 (7 bases). This CDR3 is built from 16 residues. Deletions cut 1 base from V and 2 bases from J, with 14 bases between. CDR1 SGHTA and CDR2 FQGNSA come from the germline V gene.

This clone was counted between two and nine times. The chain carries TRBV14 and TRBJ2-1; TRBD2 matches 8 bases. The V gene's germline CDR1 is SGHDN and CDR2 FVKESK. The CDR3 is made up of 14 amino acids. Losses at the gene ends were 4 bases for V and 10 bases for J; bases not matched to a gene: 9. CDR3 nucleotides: TGTGCCAGCAGCCCCCTCCCGGGGGGGCGGGAGCAGTTCTTC. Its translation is CASSPLPGGREQFF.

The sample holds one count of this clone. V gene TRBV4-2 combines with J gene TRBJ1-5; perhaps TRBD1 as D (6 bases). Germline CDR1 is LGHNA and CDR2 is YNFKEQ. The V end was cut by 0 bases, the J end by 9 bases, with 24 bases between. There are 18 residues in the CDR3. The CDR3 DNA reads TGTGCCAGCAGCCAAGATTTCTGGGACACCTCTCCCGGGGGGCCCCAGCATTTT. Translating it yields CASSQDFWDTSPGGPQHF.

The CDR3 loop is CASSLLGQETQYF. The CDR3 nucleotides are TGTGCCAGCAGCTTACTTGGGCAGGAGACCCAGTACTTC. V is TRBV7-3 and J is TRBJ2-5; D unresolved. V gave up 2 bases and J gave up 5 bases, with 9 bases separating them. Germline CDR1 and CDR2: SGHTA and FQGTGA. The CDR3 covers 13 residues.

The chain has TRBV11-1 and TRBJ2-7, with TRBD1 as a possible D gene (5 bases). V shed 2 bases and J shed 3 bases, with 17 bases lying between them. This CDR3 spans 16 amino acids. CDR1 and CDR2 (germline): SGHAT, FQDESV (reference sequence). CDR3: CASSLTEDLGRYEQYF. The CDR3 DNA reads TGTGCCAGCAGCTTAACTGAGGACCTGGGGCGCTACGAGCAGTACTTC. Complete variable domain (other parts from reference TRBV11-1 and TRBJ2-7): EAEVAQSPRYKITEKSQAVAFWCDPISGHATLYWYRQILGQGPELLVQFQDESVVDDSQLPKDRFSAERLKGVDSTLKIQPAELGDSAMYLCASSLTEDLGRYEQYFGPGTRLTVT.

The CDR3 reads CASSTYSGAGETQYF. CDR3 nucleotide sequence: TGTGCCAGCAGCACCTATAGCGGGGCCGGGGAGACCCAGTACTTC. This chain uses TRBV7-2 with TRBJ2-5; 8 positions agree with TRBD2. Per the germline V gene, CDR1 is SGHTA and CDR2 is FQGNSA. The V segment lost 5 bases and the J segment 5 bases; nucleotides outside the gene matches: 10. This CDR3 has 15 amino acids.

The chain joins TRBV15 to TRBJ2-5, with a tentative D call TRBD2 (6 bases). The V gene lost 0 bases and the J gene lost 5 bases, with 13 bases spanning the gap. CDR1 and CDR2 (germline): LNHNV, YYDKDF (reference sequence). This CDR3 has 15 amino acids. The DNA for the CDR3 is TGTGCCACCAGCAGAGAACCGGGGGAGTGGGAGACCCAGTACTTC. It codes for CATSREPGEWETQYF.

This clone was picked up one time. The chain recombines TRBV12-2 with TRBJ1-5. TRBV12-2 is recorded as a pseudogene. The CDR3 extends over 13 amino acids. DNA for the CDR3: TGTGCAAGTCGCTTAGAGGACAATCAGCCCCAGCATTTT. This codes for CASRLEDNQPQHF.